This record concerns one TCR beta chain sequence. What it recognizes is unknown. Sequencing was performed with immunoSEQ multiplex PCR; in TCRdb, only in-frame clones are kept and a portion is missing. The sample shows under 150,000 clones, roughly nine tenths of them seen only once. The sample is drawn from a study of T cells in localized non-small cell lung cancer. Study conclusions and caveats: Tumor trailed uninvolved adjacent lung in T cell clonality, which peaked there. Out of the top 100 tumor clones, a median approximately 57 were seen in adjacent lung.

The CDR3 is 16 amino acids. V lost 1 base and J lost 0, with 13 bases in between. CDR1 is MGHRA and CDR2 is YSYEKL in the germline V gene. Sequenced here: peripheral blood, sampled before any cancer treatment. This sequence originates from a female donor aged 60 or older with stage I lung adenocarcinoma. The V gene is TRBV4-1, the J gene TRBJ2-7; D call uncertain. The CDR3 here is CASSQVPGRSSYEQYF. The CDR3 DNA sequence: TGCGCCAGCAGCCAAGTGCCGGGTAGAAGCTCCTACGAGCAGTACTTC.